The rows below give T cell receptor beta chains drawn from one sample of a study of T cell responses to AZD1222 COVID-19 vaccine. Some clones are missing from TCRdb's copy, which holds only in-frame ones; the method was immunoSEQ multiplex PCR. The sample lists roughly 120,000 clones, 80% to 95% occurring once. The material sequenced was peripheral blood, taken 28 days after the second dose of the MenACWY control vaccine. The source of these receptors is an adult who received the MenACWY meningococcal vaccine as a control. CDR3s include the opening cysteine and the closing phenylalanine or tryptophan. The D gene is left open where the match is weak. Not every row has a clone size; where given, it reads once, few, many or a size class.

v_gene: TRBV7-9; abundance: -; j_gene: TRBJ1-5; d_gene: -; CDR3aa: CASSRDGGGNQPQHF; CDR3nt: TGTGCCAGCAGCCGAGATGGGGGCGGCAATCAGCCCCAGCATTTT
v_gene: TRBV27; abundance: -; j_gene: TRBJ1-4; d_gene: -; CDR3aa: CASRRSRGSGEKLFF; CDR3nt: TGTGCCAGCAGAAGATCGAGGGGATCCGGGGAAAAACTGTTTTTT
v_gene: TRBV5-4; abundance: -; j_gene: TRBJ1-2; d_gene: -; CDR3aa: CASSLDRGSYTF; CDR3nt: TGTGCCAGCAGCTTGGATCGGGGGAGCTACACCTTC
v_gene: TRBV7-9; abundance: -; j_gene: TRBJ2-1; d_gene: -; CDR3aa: CASSLALVAADNEQFF; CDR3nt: TGTGCCAGCAGCTTAGCGCTGGTAGCGGCCGACAATGAGCAGTTCTTC
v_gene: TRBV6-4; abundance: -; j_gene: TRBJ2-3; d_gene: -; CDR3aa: CASSEGGDTDTQYF; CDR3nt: TGTGCCAGCAGTGAAGGGGGGGACACAGATACGCAGTATTTT
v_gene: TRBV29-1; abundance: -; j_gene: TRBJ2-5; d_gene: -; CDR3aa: CSVEGGTSGETQYF; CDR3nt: TGCAGCGTTGAAGGGGGGACCTCAGGAGAGACCCAGTACTTC
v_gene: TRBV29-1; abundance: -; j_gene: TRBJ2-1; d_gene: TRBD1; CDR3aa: CSLLRDSYNEQFF; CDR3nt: TGCAGCCTCCTCCGGGACAGCTACAATGAGCAGTTCTTC
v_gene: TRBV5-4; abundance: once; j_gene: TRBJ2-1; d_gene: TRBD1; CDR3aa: CASSIQDRENEQFF; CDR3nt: TGTGCCAGCAGCATCCAGGACAGGGAGAATGAGCAGTTCTTC
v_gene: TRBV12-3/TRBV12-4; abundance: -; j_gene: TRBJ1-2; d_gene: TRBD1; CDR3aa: CASSPTGSYGYTF; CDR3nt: TGTGCCAGCAGCCCGACAGGGTCTTATGGCTACACCTTC
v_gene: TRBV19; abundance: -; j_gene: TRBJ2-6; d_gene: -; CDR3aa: CASSIETAYSGANVLTF; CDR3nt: TGTGCCAGTAGTATAGAGACAGCCTACTCTGGGGCCAACGTCCTGACTTTC
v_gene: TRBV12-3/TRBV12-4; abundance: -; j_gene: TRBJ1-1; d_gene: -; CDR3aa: CASRSGANTEAFF; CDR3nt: TGTGCCAGCAGGTCAGGGGCTAACACTGAAGCTTTCTTT
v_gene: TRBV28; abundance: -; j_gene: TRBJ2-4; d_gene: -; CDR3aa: CASSFGVIAKNIQYF; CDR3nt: TGTGCCAGCAGTTTCGGGGTCATAGCCAAAAACATTCAGTACTTC
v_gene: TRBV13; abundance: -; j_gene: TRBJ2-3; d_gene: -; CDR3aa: CASSLETRTDTQYF; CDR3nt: TGTGCCAGCAGCTTAGAAACTCGCACAGATACGCAGTATTTT
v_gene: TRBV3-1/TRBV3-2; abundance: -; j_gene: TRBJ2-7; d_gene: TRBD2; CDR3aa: CASSRKRDGGFYEQYF; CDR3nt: TGTGCCAGCAGCCGTAAGCGGGATGGGGGTTTCTACGAGCAGTACTTC
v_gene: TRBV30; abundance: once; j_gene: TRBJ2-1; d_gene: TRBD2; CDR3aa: CAWTGTSRYNEQFF; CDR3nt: TGTGCCTGGACCGGGACTAGCCGTTACAATGAGCAGTTCTTC
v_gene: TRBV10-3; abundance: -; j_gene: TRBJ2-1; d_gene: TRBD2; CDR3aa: CAISEGGGGYNEQFF; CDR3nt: TGTGCCATCAGTGAGGGAGGCGGGGGCTACAATGAGCAGTTCTTC
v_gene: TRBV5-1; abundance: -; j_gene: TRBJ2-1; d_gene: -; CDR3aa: CASSLDGAAYNEQFF; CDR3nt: TGCGCCAGCAGCTTGGATGGGGCGGCGTACAATGAGCAGTTCTTC
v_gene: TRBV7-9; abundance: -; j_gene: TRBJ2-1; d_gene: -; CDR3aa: CASSLATDVYNEQFF; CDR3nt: TGTGCCAGCAGCTTAGCGACAGACGTCTACAATGAGCAGTTCTTC
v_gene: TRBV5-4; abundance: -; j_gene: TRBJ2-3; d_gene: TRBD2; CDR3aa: CASSLSASGGRMTSDTQYF; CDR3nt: TGTGCCAGCAGCTTGTCGGCTAGCGGGGGGCGAATGACCTCAGATACGCAGTATTTT
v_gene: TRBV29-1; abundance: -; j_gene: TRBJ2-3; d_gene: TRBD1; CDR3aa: CSARTGGRSTDTQYF; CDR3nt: TGCAGCGCAAGGACAGGGGGACGGAGCACAGATACGCAGTATTTT
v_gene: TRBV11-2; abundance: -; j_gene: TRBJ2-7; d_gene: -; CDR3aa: CASSLGKRYSPSYEQYF; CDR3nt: TGTGCCAGCAGCTTAGGGAAAAGGTACAGCCCTTCCTACGAGCAGTACTTC
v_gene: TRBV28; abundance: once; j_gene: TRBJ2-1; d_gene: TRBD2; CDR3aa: CASSAPGLAPAQFF; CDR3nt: TGTGCCAGCAGTGCCCCGGGACTAGCGCCGGCGCAGTTCTTC
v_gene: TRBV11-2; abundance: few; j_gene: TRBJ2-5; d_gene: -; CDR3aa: CASSTRSRARGKETQYF; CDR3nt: TGTGCCAGCAGCACCCGGTCCCGGGCTAGGGGAAAAGAGACCCAGTACTTC
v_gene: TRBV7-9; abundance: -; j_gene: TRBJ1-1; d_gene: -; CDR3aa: CASSRGTNTEAFF; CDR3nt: TGTGCCAGCAGCCGGGGGACGAACACTGAAGCTTTCTTT
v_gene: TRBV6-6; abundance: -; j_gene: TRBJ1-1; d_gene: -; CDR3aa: CASSYSPSSGTEAFF; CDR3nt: TGTGCCAGCAGTTACTCGCCTTCGAGTGGGACTGAAGCTTTCTTT
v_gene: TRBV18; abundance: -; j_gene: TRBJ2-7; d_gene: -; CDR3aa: CASSPPGWGSNEQYF; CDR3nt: TGTGCCAGCTCACCACCGGGTTGGGGCTCCAACGAGCAGTACTTC
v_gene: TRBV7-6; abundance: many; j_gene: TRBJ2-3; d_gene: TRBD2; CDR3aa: CASSPRLAGGPDTQYF; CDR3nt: TGTGCCAGCAGCCCGAGACTAGCGGGAGGGCCAGATACGCAGTATTTT
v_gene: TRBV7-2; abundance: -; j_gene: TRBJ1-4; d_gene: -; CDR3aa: CASRLAGAEKLFF; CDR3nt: TGTGCCAGCAGATTAGCGGGGGCTGAAAAACTGTTTTTT
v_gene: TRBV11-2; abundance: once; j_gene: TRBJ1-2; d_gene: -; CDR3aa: CASSQQGTKAGYTF; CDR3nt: TGTGCCAGCAGCCAGCAAGGGACAAAGGCTGGCTACACCTTC
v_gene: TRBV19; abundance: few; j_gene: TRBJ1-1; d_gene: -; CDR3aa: CASSYWGNTEAFF; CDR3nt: TGTGCCAGTAGTTATTGGGGAAATACTGAAGCTTTCTTT
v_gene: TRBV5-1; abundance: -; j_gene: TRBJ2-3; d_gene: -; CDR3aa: CASSPGRGGDTQYF; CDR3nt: TGCGCCAGCAGCCCTGGCCGAGGGGGGGATACGCAGTATTTT
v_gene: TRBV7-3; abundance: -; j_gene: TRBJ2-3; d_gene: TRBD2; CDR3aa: CASSSKPSGRETDTQYF; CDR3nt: TGTGCCAGCAGCTCAAAACCGAGCGGGAGGGAGACAGATACGCAGTATTTT
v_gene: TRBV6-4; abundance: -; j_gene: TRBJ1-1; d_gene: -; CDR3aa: CASSDLAGSTEAFF; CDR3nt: TGTGCCAGCAGTGACTTGGCCGGGAGCACTGAAGCTTTCTTT